In its sample, the clone carrying this T cell receptor beta chain was seen a few times. Its matching antigen is unknown. Via MiXCR, TCRdb re-called the reads, giving one row per CDR3 protein. Among 7,000 to 9,500 distinct CDR3 sequences, about 21% were seen once, and the ten largest hold under 30%. This entry comes from a study of lung T cells in sarcoidosis with Löfgren's syndrome. Overall study context: Bronchoalveolar lavage fluid in sarcoidosis accumulates CD4+ T cells. General study findings and limits: TRAV12-1 and TRBV2 were reportedly most expanded in Löfgren's patients.

The V and J ends lost 6 bases and 1 base respectively, with 10 bases between them. Germline V lookup: CDR1 SNHLY, CDR2 FYNNEI. The CDR3 covers 15 residues. The chain combines TRBV2 with TRBJ2-6; the D gene is possibly TRBD1 (6 bases). This receptor was obtained from a human donor with sarcoidosis (Löfgren's syndrome or another form), or a control subject (not recorded which). Sample: CD4+ T cells from bronchoalveolar lavage fluid. CDR3 region: CASRVTGSGANVLTF. DNA of the CDR3: TGTGCCAGCAGAGTTACAGGGTCTGGGGCCAACGTCCTGACTTTC.